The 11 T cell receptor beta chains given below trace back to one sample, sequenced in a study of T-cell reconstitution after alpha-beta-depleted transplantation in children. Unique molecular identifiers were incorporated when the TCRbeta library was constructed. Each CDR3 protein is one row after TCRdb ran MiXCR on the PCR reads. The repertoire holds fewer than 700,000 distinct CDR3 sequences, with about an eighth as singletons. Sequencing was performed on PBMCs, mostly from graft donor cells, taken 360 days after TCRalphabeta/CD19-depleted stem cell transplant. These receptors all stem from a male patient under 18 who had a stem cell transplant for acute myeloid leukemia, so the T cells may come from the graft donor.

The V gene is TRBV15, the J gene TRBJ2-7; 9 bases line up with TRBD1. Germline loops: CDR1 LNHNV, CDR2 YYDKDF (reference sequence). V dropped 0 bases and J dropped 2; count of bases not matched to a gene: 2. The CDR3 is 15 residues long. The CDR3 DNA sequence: TGTGCCACCAGCAGAGATTGGGACAGGGCCTACGAGCAGTACTTC. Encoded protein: CATSRDWDRAYEQYF.

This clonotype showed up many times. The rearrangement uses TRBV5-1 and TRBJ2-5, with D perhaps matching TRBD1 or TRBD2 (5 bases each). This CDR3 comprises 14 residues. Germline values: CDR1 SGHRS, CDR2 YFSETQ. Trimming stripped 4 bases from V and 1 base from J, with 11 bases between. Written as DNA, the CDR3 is TGCGCCAGCAGCGCTGGGACGGGCCAAGAGACCCAGTACTTC. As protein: CASSAGTGQETQYF.

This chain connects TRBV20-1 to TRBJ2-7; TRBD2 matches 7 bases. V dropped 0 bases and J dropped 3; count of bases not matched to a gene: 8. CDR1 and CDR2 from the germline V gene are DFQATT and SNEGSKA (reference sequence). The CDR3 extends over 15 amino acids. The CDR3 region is CSAREARGRDYEQYF. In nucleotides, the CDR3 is TGCAGTGCTAGAGAGGCGAGAGGGAGGGACTACGAGCAGTACTTC.

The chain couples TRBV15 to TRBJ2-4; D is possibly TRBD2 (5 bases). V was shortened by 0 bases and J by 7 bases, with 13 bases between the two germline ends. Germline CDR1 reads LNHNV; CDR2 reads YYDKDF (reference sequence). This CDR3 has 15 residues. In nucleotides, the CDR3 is TGTGCCACCAGCAGAGACCCAAGCGGTGGGAACATTCAGTACTTC. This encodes CATSRDPSGGNIQYF.

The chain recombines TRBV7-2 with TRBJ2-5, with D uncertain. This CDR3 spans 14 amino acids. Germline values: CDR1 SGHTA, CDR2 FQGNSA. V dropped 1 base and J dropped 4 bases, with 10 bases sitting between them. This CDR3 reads CASSLVSVGETQYF. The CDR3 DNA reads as TGTGCCAGCAGCTTAGTAAGCGTCGGAGAGACCCAGTACTTC.

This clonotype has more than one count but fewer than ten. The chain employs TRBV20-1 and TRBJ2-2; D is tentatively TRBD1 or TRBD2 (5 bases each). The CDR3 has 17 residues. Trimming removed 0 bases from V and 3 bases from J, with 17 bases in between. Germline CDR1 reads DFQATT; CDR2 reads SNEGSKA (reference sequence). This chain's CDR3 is CSARDWGWWSDTGELFF. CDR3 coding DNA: TGCAGTGCTAGAGATTGGGGGTGGTGGTCTGACACCGGGGAGCTGTTTTTT.

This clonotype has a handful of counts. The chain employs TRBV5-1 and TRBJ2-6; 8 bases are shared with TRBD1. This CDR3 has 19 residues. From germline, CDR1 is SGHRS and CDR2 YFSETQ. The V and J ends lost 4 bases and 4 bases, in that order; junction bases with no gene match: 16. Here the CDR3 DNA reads TGCGCCAGCAGCCCCAGGCCCGACAGGGGTGGGCTGGGGGCCAACGTCCTGACTTTC. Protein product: CASSPRPDRGGLGANVLTF.

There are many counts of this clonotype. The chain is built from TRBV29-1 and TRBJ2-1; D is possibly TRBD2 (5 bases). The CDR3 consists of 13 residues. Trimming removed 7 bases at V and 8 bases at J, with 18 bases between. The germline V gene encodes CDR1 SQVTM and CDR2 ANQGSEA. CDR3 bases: TGCAGCGCCCGGACGGGATCTATCGATGAGCAGTTCTTC. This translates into CSARTGSIDEQFF.

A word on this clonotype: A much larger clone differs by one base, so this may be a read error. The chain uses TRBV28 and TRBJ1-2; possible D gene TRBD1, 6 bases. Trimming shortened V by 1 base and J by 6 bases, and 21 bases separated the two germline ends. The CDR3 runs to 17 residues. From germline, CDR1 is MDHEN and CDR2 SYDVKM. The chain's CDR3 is CASSLLFDGGRKDGYTF. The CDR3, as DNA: TGTGCCAGCAGTTTATTGTTCGACGGGGGGCGCAAGGATGGCTACACCTTC.

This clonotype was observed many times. The CDR3 DNA follows: TGCGCCAGCAGCTTGGCCTTGGGAAACACCGGGGAGCTGTTTTTT. Encoded protein: CASSLALGNTGELFF. This chain links TRBV5-1 with TRBJ2-2, with no clear D. Looked up from germline, CDR1 is SGHRS and CDR2 is YFSETQ. The CDR3 has 15 amino acids. V lost 0 bases and J 2 bases, leaving 8 bases between the germline ends.

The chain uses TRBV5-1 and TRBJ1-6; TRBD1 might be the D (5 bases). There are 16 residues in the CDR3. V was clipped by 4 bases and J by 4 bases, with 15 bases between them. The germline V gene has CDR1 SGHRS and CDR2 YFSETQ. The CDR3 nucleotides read TGCGCCAGCAGCGAGGGACTGGGAATATATAATTCACCCCTCCACTTT. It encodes CASSEGLGIYNSPLHF. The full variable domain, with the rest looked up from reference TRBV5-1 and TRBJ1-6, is KAGVTQTPRYLIKTRGQQVTLSCSPISGHRSVSWYQQTPGQGLQFLFEYFSETQRNKGNFPGRFSGRQFSNSRSEMNVSTLELGDSALYLCASSEGLGIYNSPLHFGNGTRLTVT.